The 30 T cell receptor beta chains listed next were all sequenced from one sample in a study of T cell repertoires in cytomegalovirus infection. No antigens are known for them. TCRdb redid the calling of the reads with MiXCR, one entry per CDR3 protein. The sample consists of roughly 130,000 distinct CDR3 sequences, approximately 24% of them appearing once. The specimen sequenced was PBMCs, sequenced either directly or after in vitro stimulation (not recorded which). The source of these receptors is a human donor in good health (CMV status not recorded). Some clones in this sample may be carry-over from other donors' samples.

This clonotype was observed many times. The J gene is TRBJ1-5, the V gene TRBV12-3 or TRBV12-4; D remains unclear. The CDR3 covers 13 residues. Trimming took 3 bases from V and 3 from J, leaving 6 bases between them. The CDR3 nucleotides read TGTGCCAGCAGTTTGTACTACAATCAGCCCCAGCATTTT. Its protein is CASSLYYNQPQHF.

The chain joins TRBV27 to TRBJ2-1, with 9 bases aligning to TRBD1. V was pared by 4 bases and J by 2 bases, with 9 bases of the junction left unmatched. CDR1 is MNHEY and CDR2 is SMNVEV in the germline V gene (reference sequence). This CDR3 contains 17 residues. Here the CDR3 DNA reads TGTGCCAGCAGTTCGCGGGGACAGGGCCCCACCTACAATGAGCAGTTCTTC. It yields the protein CASSSRGQGPTYNEQFF.

This clonotype turned up a few times. The chain links TRBV6-2 or TRBV6-3 to TRBJ2-4; D remains ambiguous. CDR1 is MNHEY and CDR2 is SVGEGT in the germline V gene. This CDR3 is built from 15 residues. V lost 2 bases and J lost 0, with 8 bases in between. In nucleotides, the CDR3 is TGTGCCAGCAGTTACGGCAGGCTAGCCAAAAACATTCAGTACTTC. It codes for CASSYGRLAKNIQYF.

The J gene is TRBJ1-2, the V gene TRBV12-3 or TRBV12-4; D remains ambiguous. V dropped 5 bases and J dropped 8 bases, with 9 bases sitting between them. The CDR3 has 11 residues. The CDR3 nucleotides read TGTGCCAGCAGTCTCAGAGGAGGCTACACCTTC. It specifies CASSLRGGYTF.

The genes are TRBV6-2 or TRBV6-3 and TRBJ2-7; maybe TRBD1 (6 bases). V was cut by 5 bases and J by 0 bases, with 8 bases left in between. CDR1 and CDR2 from the germline V gene are MNHEY and SVGEGT. The CDR3 sequence is 13 residues long. The CDR3 DNA reads as TGTGCCAGCAGTACAGGGATCTCCTACGAGCAGTACTTC. Translating it yields CASSTGISYEQYF.

This clonotype was seen only a few times. The V gene is TRBV12-3 or TRBV12-4, the J gene TRBJ2-3, with TRBD2 matching 12 bases. The CDR3 is 16 residues long. The V and J ends lost 6 bases and 6 bases, in that order; junction bases with no gene match: 10. The CDR3 bases are TGTGCCAGCAGAACAGGACTAGCGGGAAGGGGGGATACGCAGTATTTT. Translated, it gives CASRTGLAGRGDTQYF.

The chain employs TRBV12-5 and TRBJ2-3; 8 bases agree with TRBD2. Trimming removed 6 bases from V and 0 bases from J; junction bases left unmatched: 8. CDR3 length equals 16 residues. CDR1 and CDR2 from the germline V gene are LGHNT and FRNRAP. CDR3 in amino acids: CASGPHRGGSTDTQYF. The CDR3 DNA reads as TGTGCTAGTGGCCCCCACCGGGGGGGTAGCACAGATACGCAGTATTTT.

Ten or more counts support this clonotype. The V call is TRBV14, the J call TRBJ2-1; D remains unclear. Trimming removed 0 bases at V and 6 bases at J, with 18 bases between. This CDR3 is built from 17 residues. CDR1 SGHDN and CDR2 FVKESK come from the germline V gene. The CDR3 region is CASSQESYSTTRNEQFF. The CDR3 DNA follows: TGTGCCAGCAGCCAAGAATCGTACAGCACCACTCGCAATGAGCAGTTCTTC.

J is TRBJ1-5 and V is TRBV7-2, with 8 bases lining up with TRBD1. The junction had 4 bases not matched to a gene; V was cut back by 5 bases and J by 4 bases. Germline CDR1 is SGHTA and CDR2 is FQGNSA. The length of the CDR3 is 14 residues. The CDR3 bases are TGTGCCAGCAGCCCAGGGGGCCCTAATCAGCCCCAGCATTTT. It encodes CASSPGGPNQPQHF. The variable domain in full, completed from reference TRBV7-2 and TRBJ1-5, reads GAGVSQSPSNKVTEKGKDVELRCDPISGHTALYWYRQSLGQGLEFLIYFQGNSAPDKSGLPSDRFSAERTGGSVSTLTIQRTQQEDSAVYLCASSPGGPNQPQHFGDGTRLSIL.

The gene calls are TRBV6-2 or TRBV6-3 and TRBJ2-7; TRBD2 matches at 8 bases. Germline V gene lookup returns CDR1 MNHEY and CDR2 SVGEGT. V shed 6 bases and J 6 bases; nucleotides not matched to a gene: 13. The CDR3 runs to 15 residues. CDR3 bases: TGTGCCAGCAGCCGCGTGGCAGCGGGAGCTGGCGAGCAGTACGTC. It specifies CASSRVAAGAGEQYV.

This clonotype was found a few times. This chain uses TRBV19 with TRBJ2-3; 7 bases are shared with TRBD2. Unmatched junction bases numbered 14, after V lost 8 bases and J lost 6 bases. The CDR3 loop spans 15 amino acids. From germline, CDR1 is LNHDA and CDR2 SQIVND (reference sequence). The CDR3 coding sequence is TGTGCCAGTCGGGAACGGGCGGGAGCATCTGATACGCAGTATTTT. Amino acid sequence: CASRERAGASDTQYF.

This clonotype was counted a few times. The chain recombines TRBV4-1 with TRBJ2-7, with 7 nucleotides matching TRBD2. The germline V gene has CDR1 MGHRA and CDR2 YSYEKL. Trimming cost V 1 base and J 3 bases; bases outside gene matches: 6. The CDR3 extends over 15 amino acids. CDR3: CASSQVAGAGYEQYF. As DNA, the CDR3 is TGCGCCAGCAGCCAAGTCGCGGGAGCTGGCTACGAGCAGTACTTC.

The chain recombines TRBV7-3 with TRBJ1-5; TRBD1 agrees at 8 bases. With 5 bases clipped from V and 3 bases from J, the junction kept 3 bases outside the gene matches. Germline V gives CDR1 SGHTA, CDR2 FQGTGA. The CDR3 sequence is 14 residues long. Here the CDR3 reads CASSVGQDNQPQHF. The CDR3 nucleotides are TGTGCCAGCAGCGTGGGACAGGACAATCAGCCCCAGCATTTT.

This clonotype was observed many times. The gene calls are TRBV7-6 and TRBJ1-1; D not certain. Germline CDR1 reads SGHVS; CDR2 reads FNYEAQ. The CDR3 runs 12 residues. V dropped 5 bases and J dropped 4 bases, with 8 bases sitting between them. The chain's CDR3 is CASSPLITEAFF. The CDR3 DNA reads as TGTGCCAGCAGCCCTCTGATCACTGAAGCTTTCTTT.

CDR3 sequence (DNA): TGTGCCAGCACTTGGGGGTTGAGCAATCAGCCCCAGCATTTT. As protein: CASTWGLSNQPQHF. The chain combines TRBV12-3 or TRBV12-4 with TRBJ1-5; D may be TRBD1 (5 bases). V dropped 7 bases and J dropped 1 base, with 11 bases sitting between them. The CDR3 has 14 amino acids.

This clonotype has a handful of counts. The gene calls are TRBV12-3 or TRBV12-4 and TRBJ2-7, with D hard to call. The CDR3 is made up of 14 amino acids. With 2 bases removed from V and 1 base from J, the gap between germline ends came to 9 bases. CDR3 region: CASSLNVPSYEQYF. In DNA form, the CDR3 reads TGTGCCAGCAGTTTAAACGTCCCTTCCTACGAGCAGTACTTC.

This clonotype occurred a few times. The gene calls are TRBV20-1 and TRBJ2-5, with TRBD2 identical over 12 bases. This CDR3 region has 13 residues. Per germline, CDR1 DFQATT and CDR2 SNEGSKA (reference sequence). J gave up 4 bases and V 5 bases, and 2 bases lay outside the gene matches. CDR3 protein: CSALTSGRETQYF. CDR3 DNA: TGCAGTGCTCTGACTAGCGGGAGAGAGACCCAGTACTTC.

The gene calls are TRBV6-5 and TRBJ2-1, with 12 bases fitting TRBD2. The CDR3 spans 14 residues. Germline trimming cut 6 bases from V and 7 bases from J; bases unmatched to any gene: 4. The germline CDR1 and CDR2 sequences are MNHEY and SVGAGI. CDR3 sequence (DNA): TGTGCCAGCAGCCGACTAGCGGGAGATAATGAGCAGTTCTTC. This sequence encodes CASSRLAGDNEQFF.

This clonotype was found many times. The CDR3 loop reads CASSLDTPQFF. The DNA for the CDR3 is TGTGCCAGCAGCTTAGATACCCCGCAGTTCTTC. The chain joins TRBV7-2 to TRBJ2-1, with unresolved D. The CDR3 extends over 11 amino acids. CDR1 is SGHTA and CDR2 is FQGNSA in the germline V gene. Trimming removed 1 base at V and 12 bases at J, with 7 bases between.

This clonotype was observed a handful of times. The V gene is TRBV7-9, the J gene TRBJ2-2, with D uncertain. The V gene lost 3 bases and the J gene lost 5 bases, with 7 bases spanning the gap. Germline V gene sequence: CDR1 SEHNR, CDR2 FQNEAQ (reference sequence). CDR3 size: 13 residues. The CDR3 loop reads CASSFPRTGELFF. The CDR3 region has the DNA TGTGCCAGCAGCTTTCCCAGGACCGGGGAGCTGTTTTTT.

The table lists this clonotype with many counts. The chain has TRBV7-8 and TRBJ2-1; 14 nucleotides match TRBD2. The germline V gene encodes CDR1 SGHVS and CDR2 FQNEAQ. Unmatched junction bases numbered 15, after V lost 2 bases and J lost 9 bases. The CDR3 length is 19 residues. This CDR3 is CASSLMSWTSGRTVVEQFF. The CDR3 coding sequence is TGTGCCAGCAGCTTAATGTCTTGGACTAGCGGGAGGACTGTTGTTGAGCAGTTCTTC.

This clonotype was detected ten times or more. In nucleotides, the CDR3 is TGTGCCAGCAGCCCATTGGTGGCTAGCGGGAGATCCAATGAGCAGTTCTTC. This sequence encodes CASSPLVASGRSNEQFF. The chain combines TRBV7-2 with TRBJ2-1; 10 bases map to TRBD2. Germline V gene sequence: CDR1 SGHTA, CDR2 FQGNSA. This CDR3 has 17 residues. With V trimmed by 5 bases and J by 6 bases, 13 bases remained unmatched.

This clonotype was seen more than once but under ten times. J is TRBJ2-5 and V is TRBV7-2, with TRBD2 as a possible D gene (6 bases). CDR3 length equals 16 residues. With 2 bases removed from V and 4 bases from J, the gap between germline ends came to 17 bases. CDR1 and CDR2 (germline): SGHTA, FQGNSA. The CDR3 DNA reads as TGTGCCAGCAGCTTAACCGGGCGGGGCCGTGGAGAGACCCAGTACTTC. Protein sequence: CASSLTGRGRGETQYF.

This rearrangement joins TRBV11-2 to TRBJ2-2, with D uncertain. V was pared by 5 bases and J by 0 bases, with 13 bases between. The CDR3 contains 16 residues. Germline V lookup: CDR1 SGHAT, CDR2 FQNNGV. The CDR3 spells CASSPVLPSNTGELFF. CDR3 coding DNA: TGTGCCAGCAGCCCCGTGCTGCCCTCGAACACCGGGGAGCTGTTTTTT.

V is TRBV28 and J is TRBJ2-4; maybe TRBD2 (6 bases). V shed 4 bases and J shed 1 base, with 8 bases lying between them. Germline V gene sequence: CDR1 MDHEN, CDR2 SYDVKM. The CDR3 sequence is 14 residues long. The CDR3 DNA reads as TGTGCCAGCAGTTCAGGAGGGGCCAAAAACATTCAGTACTTC. It yields the protein CASSSGGAKNIQYF. Filled out from reference TRBV28 and TRBJ2-4, the complete variable domain reads DVKVTQSSRYLVKRTGEKVFLECVQDMDHENMFWYRQDPGLGLRLIYFSYDVKMKEKGDIPEGYSVSREKKERFSLILESASTNQTSMYLCASSSGGAKNIQYFGAGTRLSVL.

This clonotype appeared a few times. The gene calls are TRBV12-3 or TRBV12-4 and TRBJ1-5, with D possibly TRBD1 on 6 matching bases. Trimming took 6 bases from V and 9 from J, leaving 15 bases between them. The CDR3 is 13 residues long. In DNA, the CDR3 is TGTGCCAGCAGATCAACAGGGTCGGTGCCCCAGCATTTT. It yields the protein CASRSTGSVPQHF.

This clonotype occurred once. The chain couples TRBV2 to TRBJ2-5; 12 bases are a match to TRBD2. From germline, CDR1 is SNHLY and CDR2 FYNNEI. With 6 bases clipped from V and 5 bases from J, the junction kept 7 bases outside the gene matches. This CDR3 has 15 residues. In nucleotides, the CDR3 is TGTGCCAGCAGGGGTCCCGGGACTAGCGGGGAGACCCAGTACTTC. Protein sequence: CASRGPGTSGETQYF.

In this sample, this clonotype turned up a few times. This sequence joins TRBV6-6 and TRBJ2-7; D perhaps matches TRBD2 (5 bases). This CDR3 is 14 amino acids long. Germline V CDR1 and CDR2: MNHNY, SVGAGI (reference sequence). Trimming pared 4 bases from V and 4 bases from J, leaving 14 bases between. The CDR3 is CASSSRQRLYEQYV. DNA of the CDR3: TGTGCCAGCAGTTCCAGGCAGCGGTTATACGAGCAGTACGTC.

This clonotype showed up many times. The rearrangement joins TRBV7-8 to TRBJ2-5; D might be TRBD2 (5 bases). Trimming pared 5 bases from V and 5 bases from J, leaving 15 bases between. Germline V CDR1 and CDR2: SGHVS, FQNEAQ. The CDR3 runs 14 residues. DNA for the CDR3: TGTGCCAGCAGCCCATGGACTGTACGTGAGACCCAGTACTTC. Translated, it gives CASSPWTVRETQYF.

CDR3 amino acids: CASSRDRDRIGYTF. DNA of the CDR3: TGTGCCAGCAGCCGAGACCGGGACCGAATTGGCTACACCTTC. This chain joins TRBV5-4 and TRBJ1-2; possible D gene TRBD1, 5 bases. V gave up 4 bases and J gave up 7 bases, with 17 bases separating them. The V gene's germline CDR1 is SGHNT and CDR2 YYREEE (reference sequence). The length of the CDR3 is 14 residues.